This T cell receptor (beta chain) was identified during a study of long-term antiretroviral therapy in people with HIV. The V gene lost 5 bases and the J gene lost 0 bases, with 9 bases spanning the gap. Germline V gene sequence: CDR1 ENHRY, CDR2 SYGVKD. CDR3 length equals 14 residues. A note on this clone: Its antigen is undetermined.

They ran version v3.0 of the immunoSEQ assay at survey level. Profiled with immunoSEQ multiplex PCR; TCRdb holds only in-frame clones, not every one. The sample has about 21,000 clones, around 80% seen once. Study-wide points: ART preceded a rise in diversity that nonetheless stayed lower than in transplant donor controls. Nothing was known about ART adherence, viral resistance or changes in therapy. CDR3 length ranges were narrower in HIV repertoires than in controls.

Treatment for every participant with HIV took place in the United States. This specimen consisted of unsorted PBMCs, obtained 4.1 years after starting antiretroviral therapy. The chain has TRBV10-3 and TRBJ2-3; D remains ambiguous. This TCR came from a woman aged 40 to 49 with HIV. CDR3 residues: CAISTTSSTDTQYF. The CDR3 nucleotides are TGTGCCATCAGTACTACGTCTAGCACAGATACGCAGTATTTT.